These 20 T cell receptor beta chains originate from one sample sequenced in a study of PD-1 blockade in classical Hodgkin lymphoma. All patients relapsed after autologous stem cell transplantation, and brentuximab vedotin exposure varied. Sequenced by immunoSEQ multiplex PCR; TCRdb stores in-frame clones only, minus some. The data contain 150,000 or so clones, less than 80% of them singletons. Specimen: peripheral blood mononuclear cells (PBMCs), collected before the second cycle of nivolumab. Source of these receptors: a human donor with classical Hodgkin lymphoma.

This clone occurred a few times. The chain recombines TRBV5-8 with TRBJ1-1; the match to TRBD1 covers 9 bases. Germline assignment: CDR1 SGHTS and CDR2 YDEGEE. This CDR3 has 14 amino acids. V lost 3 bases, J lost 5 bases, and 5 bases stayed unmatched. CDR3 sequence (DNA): TGTGCCAGCAGCTGGGGGACAGGGCAAACTGAAGCTTTCTTT. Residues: CASSWGTGQTEAFF.

CDR3 in amino acids: CASSLLLATRANEQFF. CDR3 bases: TGTGCCAGCAGCCTCCTACTAGCGACTCGGGCCAATGAGCAGTTCTTC. The rearrangement uses TRBV7-9 and TRBJ2-1; 7 nucleotides agree with TRBD2. V lost 5 bases to trimming and J lost 6 bases; unmatched junction nucleotides: 13. CDR1 is SEHNR, CDR2 FQNEAQ, per germline (reference sequence). The CDR3 runs 16 residues.

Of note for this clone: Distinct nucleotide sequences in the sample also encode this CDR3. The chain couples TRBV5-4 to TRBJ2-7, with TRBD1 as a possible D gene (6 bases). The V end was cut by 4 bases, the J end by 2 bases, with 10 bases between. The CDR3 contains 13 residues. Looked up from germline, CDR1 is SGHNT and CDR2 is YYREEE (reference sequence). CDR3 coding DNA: TGTGCCAGCAGCCCCGGGACAACCTACGAGCAGTACTTC. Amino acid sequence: CASSPGTTYEQYF.

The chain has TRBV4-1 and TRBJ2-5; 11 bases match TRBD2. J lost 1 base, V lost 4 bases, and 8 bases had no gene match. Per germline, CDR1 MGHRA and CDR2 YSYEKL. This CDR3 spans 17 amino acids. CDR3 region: CASSPRSLAGAQETQYF. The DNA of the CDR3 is TGCGCCAGCAGCCCCCGTTCACTAGCGGGGGCCCAAGAGACCCAGTACTTC.

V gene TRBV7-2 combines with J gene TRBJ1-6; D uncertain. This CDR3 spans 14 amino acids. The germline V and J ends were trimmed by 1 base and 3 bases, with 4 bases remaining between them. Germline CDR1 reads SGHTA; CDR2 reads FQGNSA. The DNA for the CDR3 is TGTGCCAGCAGCTTAGAAGTCTATAATTCACCCCTCCACTTT. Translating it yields CASSLEVYNSPLHF.

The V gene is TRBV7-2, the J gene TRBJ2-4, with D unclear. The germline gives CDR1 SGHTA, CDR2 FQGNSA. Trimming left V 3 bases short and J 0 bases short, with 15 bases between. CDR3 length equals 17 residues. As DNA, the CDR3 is TGTGCCAGCAGCTTTGCAAACTTGGGGTTAGCCAAAAACATTCAGTACTTC. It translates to CASSFANLGLAKNIQYF.

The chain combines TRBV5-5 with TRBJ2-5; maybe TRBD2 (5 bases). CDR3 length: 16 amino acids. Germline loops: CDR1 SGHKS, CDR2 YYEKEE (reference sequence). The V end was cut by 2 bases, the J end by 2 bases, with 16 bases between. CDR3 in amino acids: CASSFSRLSAQETQYF. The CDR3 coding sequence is TGTGCCAGCAGCTTTTCCCGACTATCGGCACAAGAGACCCAGTACTTC. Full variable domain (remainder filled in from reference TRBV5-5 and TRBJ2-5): DAGVTQSPTHLIKTRGQQVTLRCSPISGHKSVSWYQQVLGQGPQFIFQYYEKEERGRGNFPDRFSARQFPNYSSELNVNALLLGDSALYLCASSFSRLSAQETQYFGPGTRLLVL.

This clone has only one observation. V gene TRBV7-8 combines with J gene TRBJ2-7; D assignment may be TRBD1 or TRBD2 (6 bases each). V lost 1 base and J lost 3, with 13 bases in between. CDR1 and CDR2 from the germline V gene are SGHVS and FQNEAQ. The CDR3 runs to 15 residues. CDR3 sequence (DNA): TGTGCCAGCAGCTTAGTGGGGGGCGAGGGCTACGAGCAGTACTTC. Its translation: CASSLVGGEGYEQYF.

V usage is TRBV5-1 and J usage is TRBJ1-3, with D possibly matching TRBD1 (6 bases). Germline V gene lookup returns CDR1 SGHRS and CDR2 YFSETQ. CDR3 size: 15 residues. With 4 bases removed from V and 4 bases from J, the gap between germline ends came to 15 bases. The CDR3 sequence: CASSPLGGAGNTIYF. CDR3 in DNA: TGCGCCAGCAGCCCCCTCGGGGGCGCCGGAAACACCATATATTTT.

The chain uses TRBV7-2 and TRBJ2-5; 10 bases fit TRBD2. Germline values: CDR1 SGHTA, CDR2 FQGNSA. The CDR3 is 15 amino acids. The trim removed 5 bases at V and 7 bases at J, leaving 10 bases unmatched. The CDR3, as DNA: TGTGCCAGCAGCATAAGCGGGGGGGCTGTAGGGACCCAGTACTTC. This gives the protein CASSISGGAVGTQYF.

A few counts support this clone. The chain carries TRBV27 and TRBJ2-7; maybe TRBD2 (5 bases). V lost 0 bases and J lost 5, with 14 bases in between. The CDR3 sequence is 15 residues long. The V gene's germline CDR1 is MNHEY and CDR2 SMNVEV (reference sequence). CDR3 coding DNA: TGTGCCAGCAGTTTATCGGCCCGCACCGGGGACGAGCAGTACTTC. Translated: CASSLSARTGDEQYF.

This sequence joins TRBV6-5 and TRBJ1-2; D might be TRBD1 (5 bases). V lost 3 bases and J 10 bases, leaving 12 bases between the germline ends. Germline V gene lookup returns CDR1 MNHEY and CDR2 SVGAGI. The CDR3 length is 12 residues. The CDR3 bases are TGTGCCAGCAGTTATCACGGGGGGGACTACACCTTC. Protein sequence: CASSYHGGDYTF.

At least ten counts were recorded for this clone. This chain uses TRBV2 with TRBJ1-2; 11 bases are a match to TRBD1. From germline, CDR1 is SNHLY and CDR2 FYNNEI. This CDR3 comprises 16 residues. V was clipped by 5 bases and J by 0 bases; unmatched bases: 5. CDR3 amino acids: CASSSGTGGANYGYTF. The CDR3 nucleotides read TGTGCCAGCAGTTCCGGGACAGGGGGGGCTAACTATGGCTACACCTTC.

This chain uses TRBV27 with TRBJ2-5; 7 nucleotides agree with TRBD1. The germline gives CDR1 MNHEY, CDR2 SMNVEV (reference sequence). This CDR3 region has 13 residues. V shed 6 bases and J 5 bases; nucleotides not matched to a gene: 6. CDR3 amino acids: CASREGGDETQYF. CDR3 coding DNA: TGTGCCAGCAGAGAAGGGGGCGACGAGACCCAGTACTTC.

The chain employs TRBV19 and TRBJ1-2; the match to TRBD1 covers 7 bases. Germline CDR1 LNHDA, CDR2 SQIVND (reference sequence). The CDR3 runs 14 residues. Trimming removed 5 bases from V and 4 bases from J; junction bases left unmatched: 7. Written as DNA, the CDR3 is TGTGCCAGTAGTCTCGGACAGGTCGGCTATGGCTACACCTTC. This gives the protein CASSLGQVGYGYTF.

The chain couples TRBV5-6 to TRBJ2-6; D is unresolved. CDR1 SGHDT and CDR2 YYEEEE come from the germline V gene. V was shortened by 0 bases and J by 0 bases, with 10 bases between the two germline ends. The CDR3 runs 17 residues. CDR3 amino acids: CASSLGAGLSGANVLTF. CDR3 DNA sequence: TGTGCCAGCAGCTTGGGGGCAGGCCTCTCTGGGGCCAACGTCCTGACTTTC. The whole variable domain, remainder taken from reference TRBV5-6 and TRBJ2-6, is DAGVTQSPTHLIKTRGQQVTLRCSPKSGHDTVSWYQQALGQGPQFIFQYYEEEERQRGNFPDRFSGHQFPNYSSELNVNALLLGDSALYLCASSLGAGLSGANVLTFGAGSRLTVL.

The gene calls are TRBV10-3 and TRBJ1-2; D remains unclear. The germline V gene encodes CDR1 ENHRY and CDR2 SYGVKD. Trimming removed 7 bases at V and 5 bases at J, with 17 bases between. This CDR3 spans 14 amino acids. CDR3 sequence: CAITGGPGEYGYTF. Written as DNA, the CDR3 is TGTGCCATCACGGGAGGACCAGGTGAATATGGCTACACCTTC.

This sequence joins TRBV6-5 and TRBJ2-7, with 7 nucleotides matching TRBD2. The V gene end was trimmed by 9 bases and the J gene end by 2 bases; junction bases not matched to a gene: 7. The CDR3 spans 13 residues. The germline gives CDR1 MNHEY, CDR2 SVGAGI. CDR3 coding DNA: TGTGCCAGTACGGGAGGCCCTACCTACGAGCAGTACTTC. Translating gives CASTGGPTYEQYF.

As DNA, the CDR3 is TGTGCCACCAGTACTCAGGGTGTTAATCAGCCCCAGCATTTT. The encoded protein is CATSTQGVNQPQHF. V usage is TRBV15 and J usage is TRBJ1-5, with D possibly matching TRBD1 (5 bases). CDR3 length: 14 amino acids. From germline, CDR1 is LNHNV and CDR2 YYDKDF (reference sequence). V was clipped by 6 bases and J by 4 bases, with 13 bases between them. Full variable domain (remainder filled in from reference TRBV15 and TRBJ1-5): DAMVIQNPRYQVTQFGKPVTLSCSQTLNHNVMYWYQQKSSQAPKLLFHYYDKDFNNEADTPDNFQSRRPNTSFCFLDIRSPGLGDTAMYLCATSTQGVNQPQHFGDGTRLSIL.

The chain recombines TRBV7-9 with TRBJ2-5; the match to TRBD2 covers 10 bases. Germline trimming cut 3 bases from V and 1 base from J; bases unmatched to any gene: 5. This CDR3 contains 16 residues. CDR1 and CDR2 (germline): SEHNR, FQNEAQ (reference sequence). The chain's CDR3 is CASSFLLAGAQETQYF. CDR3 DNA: TGTGCCAGCAGCTTTCTCCTAGCGGGGGCCCAAGAGACCCAGTACTTC.